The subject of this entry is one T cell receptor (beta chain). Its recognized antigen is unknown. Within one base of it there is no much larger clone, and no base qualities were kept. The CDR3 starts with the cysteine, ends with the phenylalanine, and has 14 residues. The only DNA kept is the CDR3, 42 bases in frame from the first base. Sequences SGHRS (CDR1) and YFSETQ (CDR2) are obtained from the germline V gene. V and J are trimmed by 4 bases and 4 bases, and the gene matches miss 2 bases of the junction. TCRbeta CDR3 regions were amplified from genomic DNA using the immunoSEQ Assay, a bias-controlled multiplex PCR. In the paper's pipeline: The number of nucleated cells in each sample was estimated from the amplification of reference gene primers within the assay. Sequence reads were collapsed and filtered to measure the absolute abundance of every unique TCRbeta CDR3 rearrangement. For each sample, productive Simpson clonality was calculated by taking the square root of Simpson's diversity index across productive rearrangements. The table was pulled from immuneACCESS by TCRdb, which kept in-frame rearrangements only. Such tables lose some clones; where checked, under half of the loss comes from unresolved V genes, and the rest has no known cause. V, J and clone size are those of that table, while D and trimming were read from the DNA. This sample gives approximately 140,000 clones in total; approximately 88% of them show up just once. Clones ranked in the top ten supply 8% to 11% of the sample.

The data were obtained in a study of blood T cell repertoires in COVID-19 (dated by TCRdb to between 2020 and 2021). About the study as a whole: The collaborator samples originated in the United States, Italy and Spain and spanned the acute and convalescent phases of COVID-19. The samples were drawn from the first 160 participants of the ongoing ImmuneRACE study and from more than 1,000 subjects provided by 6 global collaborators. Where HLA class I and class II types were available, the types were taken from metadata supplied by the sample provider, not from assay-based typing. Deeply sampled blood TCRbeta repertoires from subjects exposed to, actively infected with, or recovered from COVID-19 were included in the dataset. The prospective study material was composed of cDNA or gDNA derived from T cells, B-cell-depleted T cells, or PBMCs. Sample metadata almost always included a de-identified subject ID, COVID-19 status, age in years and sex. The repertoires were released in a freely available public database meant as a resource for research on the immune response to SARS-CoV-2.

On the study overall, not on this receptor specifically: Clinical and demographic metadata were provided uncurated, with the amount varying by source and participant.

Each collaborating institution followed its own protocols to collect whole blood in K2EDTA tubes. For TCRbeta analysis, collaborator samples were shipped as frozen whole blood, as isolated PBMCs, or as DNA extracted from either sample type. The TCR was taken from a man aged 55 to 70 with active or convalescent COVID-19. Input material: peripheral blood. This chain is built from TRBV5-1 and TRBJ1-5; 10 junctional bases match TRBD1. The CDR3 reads CASSQGQGNQPQHF. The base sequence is TGCGCCAGCAGCCAGGGACAGGGGAATCAGCCCCAGCATTTT.